This entry describes one TCR beta chain. No antigen is known for it. Produced via immunoSEQ multiplex PCR; TCRdb's table is partial and in-frame only. Among tens of thousands of clones listed, 75% to 90% were seen once. Germline CDR1 reads SGHRS; CDR2 reads YFSETQ. Trimming removed 3 bases at V and 5 bases at J, with 12 bases between. This CDR3 is 13 amino acids long. This entry comes from a study of OX40 agonist ivuxolimab in advanced cancers. Study context: Mean age about 60 years, range about 20 to 90; about 81% male. Points from the study as a whole: Nonresponders, in some cases, also had low normalized T-cell clonal expansion.

The cohort excluded patients with autoimmune disease history or systemic immunosuppression. Researchers took blood at baseline, on cycle 4 day 1, and on cycle 7 day 1. This chain uses TRBV5-1 with TRBJ2-7; no definite D call. This specimen was CD4+ or CD8+ T cells sorted from blood, taken in a trial of the OX40 agonist ivuxolimab. The receptor was derived from an adult with an advanced solid tumor such as melanoma, head and neck, liver or kidney cancer. CDR3 sequence (DNA): TGCGCCAGCAGCTCCGGCAGCGCAGACGAGCAGTACTTC. Amino acid sequence: CASSSGSADEQYF.